This T cell receptor (beta chain) was identified in a study of OX40 agonist ivuxolimab in advanced cancers. About the study: Having had anti-PD-1, anti-PD-L1 or anti-CTLA-4 therapy before was allowed, and around 39% had some. Partial responses occurred in Three dose-escalation patients, one with hepatocellular carcinoma and two with cutaneous melanoma. Study-wide findings and caveats: The average count of expanded clones was higher among CD8+ T cells than among CD4+. Certain nonresponders likewise exhibited a low normalized T-cell clonal expansion.

Assay used: immunoSEQ multiplex PCR; TCRdb lists only in-frame clones, some missing. This sample has tens of thousands of clones, with less than 90% found just once. The CDR3 has 15 amino acids. V trimming: 6 bases; J trimming: 1 base; junction bases outside the gene matches: 5. CDR1 and CDR2 (germline): MNHNS, SASEGT. A remark on this clone: Its antigen is still unknown.

This specimen consisted of CD4+ or CD8+ T cells sorted from blood, obtained in a trial of the OX40 agonist ivuxolimab. The clonotype was recovered from an adult with an advanced solid tumor such as melanoma, head and neck, liver or kidney cancer. The chain joins TRBV6-1 to TRBJ1-4; TRBD1 agrees at 7 bases. In DNA form, the CDR3 reads TGTGCCAGCAGCTGGACAGGAGGAACTAATGAAAAACTGTTTTTT. Protein product: CASSWTGGTNEKLFF.